The present T cell receptor (beta chain) was sequenced within a study of T cells in localized non-small cell lung cancer. The protocol was immunoSEQ multiplex PCR, while the TCRdb copy is restricted to in-frame clones and leaves out a portion. Of thousands of clones listed, around 25% are singletons. The table lists this clone with a few counts. Its target is not known. The CDR3 covers 13 residues. With 8 bases removed from V and 4 bases from J, the gap between germline ends came to 12 bases. Per germline, CDR1 MNHGY and CDR2 SAAAGT. Broader study findings: The highest T cell clonality was in uninvolved adjacent lung, above tumor. Increased T cell density in blood showed an association with longer overall survival. Investigators sequenced only a single tumor region, leaving heterogeneity possible. There were a median around 57 of the top 100 tumor clones appearing in adjacent lung.

The rearrangement uses TRBV6-8 and TRBJ1-5; possible D gene TRBD1, 5 bases. This TCR came from a man aged 35-69 years with stage III lung adenocarcinoma. Source: lung tumor tissue, taken before any cancer treatment. The CDR3 reads CASVVAGNQPQHF. The CDR3 bases are TGTGCCAGCGTGGTGGCAGGGAATCAGCCCCAGCATTTT.